These 30 T cell receptor beta chains originate from one sample sequenced in a study of T cells in Graves' hyperthyroidism and ophthalmopathy. Authors of the study amplified TCR beta CDR3 regions from RNA transcripts. First-round RT-PCR of the TCR CDR3 relied on the HTBI primer set. TCRdb analysed the multiplex PCR reads with MiXCR anew, one entry per CDR3 protein. The repertoire has more than 350,000 distinct CDR3 sequences, around 15% of them found once; the top ten carry 15% to 20%. Sequencing used blood. These receptors came from a woman aged 55-69 years with Graves' ophthalmopathy.

The V and J genes are TRBV2 and TRBJ1-2, with D uncertain. The CDR3 is 13 amino acids. CDR1 SNHLY and CDR2 FYNNEI come from the germline V gene. The V end lost 7 bases, the J end lost 8 bases, and 17 bases lay between the germline ends. In nucleotides, the CDR3 is TGTGCCAGCACCCTGGAGGGAGGGAGAGGCTACACCTTC. Translation gives CASTLEGGRGYTF.

There are many counts of this clonotype. The J gene is TRBJ1-5, the V gene TRBV18; perhaps TRBD1 as D (6 bases). There are 15 residues in the CDR3. CDR1 and CDR2 from the germline V gene are KGHSH and LQKENI. Trimming cost V 0 bases and J 4 bases, with 10 bases left between them. The CDR3 region has the DNA TGTGCCAGCTCACCACCGGGGGGCCAGAATCAGCCCCAGCATTTT. Translated, it gives CASSPPGGQNQPQHF.

The genes are TRBV5-4 and TRBJ2-7, with 8 nucleotides matching TRBD1. Germline V CDR1 and CDR2: SGHNT, YYREEE (reference sequence). This CDR3 is 13 amino acids long. With 3 bases clipped from V and 3 bases from J, the junction kept 2 bases outside the gene matches. CDR3 loop: CASSSDRDYEQYF. CDR3 DNA sequence: TGTGCCAGCAGCTCGGACAGGGACTACGAGCAGTACTTC.

The chain recombines TRBV19 with TRBJ2-2; D gene ambiguous. Trimming took 5 bases from V and 4 from J, leaving 14 bases between them. Germline V gene data show CDR1 as LNHDA and CDR2 as SQIVND (reference sequence). The CDR3 length is 15 residues. In nucleotides, the CDR3 is TGTGCCAGTAGTCTTGCGATTTATTCCACCGGGGAGCTGTTTTTT. Amino acids: CASSLAIYSTGELFF.

V usage is TRBV20-1 and J usage is TRBJ1-6, with 9 bases lining up with TRBD1. Germline V gene lookup returns CDR1 DFQATT and CDR2 SNEGSKA (reference sequence). CDR3 size: 14 residues. V trimming: 4 bases; J trimming: 10 bases; junction bases outside the gene matches: 8. In DNA form, the CDR3 reads TGCAGTGCTATCCTGGGACAGGGAGGGTCACCCCTCCACTTT. It translates to CSAILGQGGSPLHF.

In its sample, this clonotype was seen many times. The chain combines TRBV20-1 with TRBJ1-5; D is perhaps TRBD1 (6 bases). The CDR3 is made up of 12 amino acids. Deletions cut 6 bases from V and 1 base from J, with 7 bases between. Germline values: CDR1 DFQATT, CDR2 SNEGSKA (reference sequence). The CDR3 nucleotides are TGCAGTGCCAGGGGCAGCAATCAGCCCCAGCATTTT. Protein sequence: CSARGSNQPQHF.

V and J are TRBV14 and TRBJ1-5; tentative D call: TRBD1 (5 bases). This CDR3 region has 13 residues. V shed 0 bases and J shed 10 bases, with 10 bases lying between them. Germline V gene lookup returns CDR1 SGHDN and CDR2 FVKESK. The CDR3 sequence: CASSQDLGTPQHF. The CDR3 region has the DNA TGTGCCAGCAGCCAAGATCTTGGGACCCCCCAGCATTTT. Filled out from reference TRBV14 and TRBJ1-5, the complete variable domain reads EAGVTQFPSHSVIEKGQTVTLRCDPISGHDNLYWYRRVMGKEIKFLLHFVKESKQDESGMPNNRFLAERTGGTYSTLKVQPAELEDSGVYFCASSQDLGTPQHFGDGTRLSIL.

A remark on this clonotype: This may stem from a read error, because a much larger clone lies one nucleotide away. Because the CDR3 is missing its conserved closing phenylalanine or tryptophan, this is likely a read error. The chain uses TRBV28 and TRBJ2-3; D is ambiguous. This CDR3 has 14 amino acids. Germline-derived CDR1 and CDR2 are MDHEN and SYDVKM. V was cut by 7 bases and J by 0 bases, with 11 bases left in between. This CDR3 is CASTPVLSTDTQYS. In DNA form, the CDR3 reads TGTGCCAGCACCCCGGTCCTTAGCACAGATACGCAGTATTCT.

This clonotype has ten or more counts. The chain employs TRBV20-1 and TRBJ2-7, with D unresolved. Looked up from germline, CDR1 is DFQATT and CDR2 is SNEGSKA (reference sequence). The V gene lost 0 bases and the J gene lost 5 bases, with 8 bases spanning the gap. CDR3 length equals 12 residues. Written as DNA, the CDR3 is TGCAGTGCTAGAGATGGGGTGGACGAGCAGTACTTC. Amino acids: CSARDGVDEQYF.

The rearrangement links TRBV27 to TRBJ2-3; D could derive from TRBD1 or TRBD2 (6 bases each). V was cut by 8 bases and J by 1 base, with 13 bases left in between. Per the germline V gene, CDR1 is MNHEY and CDR2 is SMNVEV (reference sequence). CDR3 length equals 14 residues. CDR3 nucleotides: TGTGCCAGCGGGAACCGGGGGCGCACAGATACGCAGTATTTT. Protein product: CASGNRGRTDTQYF.

The chain is built from TRBV5-1 and TRBJ2-5, with 8 bases fitting TRBD2. Trimming removed 4 bases from V and 1 base from J; junction bases left unmatched: 9. The germline gives CDR1 SGHRS, CDR2 YFSETQ. The CDR3 runs 16 residues. The CDR3 sequence is CASSPAGGRSQETQYF. CDR3 nucleotide sequence: TGCGCCAGCAGCCCGGCGGGCGGGAGGTCCCAAGAGACCCAGTACTTC.

This clonotype was counted only a few times. The chain combines TRBV19 with TRBJ2-7; D gene uncertain. Germline CDR1 is LNHDA and CDR2 is SQIVND (reference sequence). CDR3 size: 14 residues. The V end was cut by 5 bases, the J end by 4 bases, with 15 bases between. The CDR3 region is CASSPTVPPYEQYF. The CDR3 nucleotides are TGTGCCAGTAGTCCTACGGTGCCACCTTACGAGCAGTACTTC.

This clonotype was seen many times. This sequence joins TRBV28 and TRBJ2-2; D tentatively fits TRBD1 or TRBD2 (5 bases each). CDR1 and CDR2 from the germline V gene are MDHEN and SYDVKM. V gave up 3 bases and J gave up 1 base, with 21 bases separating them. The CDR3 is made up of 19 amino acids. The CDR3 sequence is CASSLVRWGRSENTGELFF. Written as DNA, the CDR3 is TGTGCCAGCAGTTTGGTTAGGTGGGGACGTAGCGAGAACACCGGGGAGCTGTTTTTT.

This clonotype was seen many times. The chain couples TRBV28 to TRBJ1-5; tentative D call: TRBD1 (5 bases). V was clipped by 6 bases and J by 6 bases, with 9 bases between them. This CDR3 is 12 amino acids long. The germline V gene has CDR1 MDHEN and CDR2 SYDVKM. This CDR3 reads CASSLQVQPQHF. The CDR3 region has the DNA TGTGCCAGCAGCCTACAGGTTCAGCCCCAGCATTTT. The full variable domain, in which reference TRBV28 and TRBJ1-5 provide the parts outside the CDR3, is DVKVTQSSRYLVKRTGEKVFLECVQDMDHENMFWYRQDPGLGLRLIYFSYDVKMKEKGDIPEGYSVSREKKERFSLILESASTNQTSMYLCASSLQVQPQHFGDGTRLSIL.

This CDR3 is CSVEVVGEQFF. As DNA, the CDR3 is TGCAGCGTTGAGGTGGTTGGTGAGCAGTTCTTC. The rearrangement uses TRBV29-1 and TRBJ2-1; D unclear. The ends were cut back, 3 bases at V and 9 bases at J, with 9 bases in the middle. Germline CDR1 reads SQVTM; CDR2 reads ANQGSEA. The CDR3 runs to 11 residues.

This clonotype was seen many times. The chain has TRBV10-1 and TRBJ2-2, with TRBD1 identical over 10 bases. Germline trimming cut 8 bases from V and 5 bases from J; bases unmatched to any gene: 8. Germline V gene lookup returns CDR1 WNHNN and CDR2 SYGVQD (reference sequence). The length of the CDR3 is 15 residues. The CDR3 DNA follows: TGCGCCAGCGGACCAAGGACAGGGGGAACCGGGGAGCTGTTTTTT. Its translation: CASGPRTGGTGELFF.

This clonotype was recorded many times. The chain couples TRBV14 to TRBJ2-3; possibly TRBD2 for D (5 bases). Trimming cost V 1 base and J 0 bases, with 8 bases left between them. Germline CDR1 is SGHDN and CDR2 is FVKESK. CDR3 length: 15 residues. The CDR3 sequence: CASSQGGSSTDTQYF. In DNA, the CDR3 is TGTGCCAGCAGCCAAGGAGGGTCTAGCACAGATACGCAGTATTTT.

This clonotype was counted between two and nine times. V is TRBV20-1 and J is TRBJ1-5; 10 positions match TRBD1. The length of the CDR3 is 18 residues. Trimming cost V 0 bases and J 1 base; bases outside gene matches: 9. Germline assignment: CDR1 DFQATT and CDR2 SNEGSKA (reference sequence). CDR3: CSARERRDRGKSNQPQHF. The CDR3 DNA reads as TGCAGTGCTAGAGAAAGAAGGGACAGGGGTAAGAGCAATCAGCCCCAGCATTTT.

There are a few counts of this clonotype. V usage is TRBV9 and J usage is TRBJ1-6; tentative D call: TRBD1 (5 bases). The CDR3 sequence is 14 residues long. Germline lookup yields CDR1 SGDLS and CDR2 YYNGEE. V was cut by 3 bases and J by 7 bases, with 11 bases left in between. CDR3 DNA sequence: TGTGCCAGCAGCGCCGGGACTCGGAATTCACCCCTCCACTTT. It yields the protein CASSAGTRNSPLHF.

This clonotype was observed at least ten times. The J gene is TRBJ2-5, the V gene TRBV10-3; 9 bases fit TRBD1. The CDR3 consists of 14 residues. J was trimmed by 5 bases and V by 6 bases; bases with no gene match: 7. Germline V gives CDR1 ENHRY, CDR2 SYGVKD. The CDR3: CAIRGQGPHETQYF. In DNA, the CDR3 is TGTGCCATCAGGGGACAGGGCCCCCACGAGACCCAGTACTTC.

The chain links TRBV15 to TRBJ2-1, with 7 bases fitting TRBD2. The CDR3 runs 14 residues. With 1 base clipped from V and 10 bases from J, the junction kept 7 bases outside the gene matches. CDR1 LNHNV and CDR2 YYDKDF come from the germline V gene (reference sequence). CDR3 sequence (DNA): TGTGCCACCAGCAGAGTTGAGGCGGGAGTAGAGCAGTTCTTC. It yields the protein CATSRVEAGVEQFF.

This clonotype has ten or more counts. The chain couples TRBV10-3 to TRBJ2-3; D gene ambiguous. Trimming stripped 6 bases from V and 6 bases from J, with 13 bases between. This CDR3 spans 13 amino acids. The V gene's germline CDR1 is ENHRY and CDR2 SYGVKD. The CDR3 DNA reads TGTGCCATCAGCCAGAGTCAATGGGATACGCAGTATTTT. This encodes CAISQSQWDTQYF.

The rearrangement links TRBV6-2 or TRBV6-3 to TRBJ2-7; D call uncertain. The V end was cut by 5 bases, the J end by 3 bases, with 11 bases between. Germline assignment: CDR1 MNHEY and CDR2 SVGEGT. The CDR3 runs to 13 residues. In DNA form, the CDR3 reads TGTGCCAGCAGTGAAGGGTACAACTACGAGCAGTACTTC. This codes for CASSEGYNYEQYF.

This clonotype was picked up many times. The chain employs TRBV27 and TRBJ2-1; TRBD2 agrees at 12 bases. The CDR3 has 16 amino acids. The ends lost 6 bases at V and 6 bases at J; junction bases unmatched: 9. CDR1 and CDR2 (germline): MNHEY, SMNVEV (reference sequence). CDR3 coding DNA: TGTGCCAGCAGCCCCAGGCTAGCGGGAGGGCCCAATGAGCAGTTCTTC. Its translation: CASSPRLAGGPNEQFF.

Many counts were recorded for this clonotype. The chain uses TRBV12-3 or TRBV12-4 and TRBJ2-3; TRBD2 aligns across 7 bases. CDR3 length: 14 residues. V was pared by 5 bases and J by 2 bases, with 4 bases of the junction left unmatched. CDR3 region: CASSDTSDTDTQYF. The DNA of the CDR3 is TGTGCCAGCAGTGACACTAGCGACACAGATACGCAGTATTTT.

At least ten counts were recorded for this clonotype. This chain links TRBV11-2 with TRBJ2-3; 14 nucleotides agree with TRBD2. The CDR3 is made up of 18 amino acids. Germline-derived CDR1 and CDR2 are SGHAT and FQNNGV. V gave up 0 bases and J gave up 0 bases; unmatched junction bases: 2. The CDR3 region has the DNA TGTGCCAGCAGCTTAGATGGGACTAGCGGGGGTAGCACAGATACGCAGTATTTT. Translated: CASSLDGTSGGSTDTQYF.

The rearrangement joins TRBV5-1 to TRBJ2-5; TRBD1 agrees at 10 bases. V trimming: 4 bases; J trimming: 2 bases; junction bases outside the gene matches: 8. The germline CDR1 and CDR2 sequences are SGHRS and YFSETQ. The CDR3 consists of 16 residues. CDR3 region: CASSRTDRGWQETQYF. CDR3 bases: TGCGCCAGCAGCCGAACGGACAGGGGGTGGCAAGAGACCCAGTACTTC.

This clonotype was counted a few times. Here the CDR3 DNA reads TGCAGCGCCCCACAGGGGGCAGGGAACACTGAAGCTTTCTTT. Translation gives CSAPQGAGNTEAFF. This chain joins TRBV29-1 and TRBJ1-1; 9 bases align to TRBD1. V was pared by 7 bases and J by 1 base, with 7 bases of the junction left unmatched. Germline V lookup: CDR1 SQVTM, CDR2 ANQGSEA. The CDR3 length is 14 residues. The full variable domain, completed using reference TRBV29-1 and TRBJ1-1, is SAVISQKPSRDICQRGTSLTIQCQVDSQVTMMFWYRQQPGQSLTLIATANQGSEATYESGFVIDKFPISRPNLTFSTLTVSNMSPEDSSIYLCSAPQGAGNTEAFFGQGTRLTVV.

This clonotype has only a few counts. This CDR3 reads CASRYRADTGELFF. In DNA form, the CDR3 reads TGCGCCAGCAGGTACCGGGCCGACACCGGGGAGCTGTTTTTT. J is TRBJ2-2 and V is TRBV10-1; D unclear. The CDR3 spans 14 residues. The germline V gene has CDR1 WNHNN and CDR2 SYGVQD (reference sequence). Trimming removed 6 bases from V and 3 bases from J, with 11 bases in between.

Only a few counts were recorded for this clonotype. This chain uses TRBV7-9 with TRBJ2-3; D may correspond to TRBD1 or TRBD2 (6 bases each). Germline V gene lookup returns CDR1 SEHNR and CDR2 FQNEAQ (reference sequence). CDR3 length: 17 residues. Trimming left V 5 bases short and J 0 bases short, with 18 bases between. The DNA of the CDR3 is TGTGCCAGCAGCCGACCTGAGGGGGGCACTAGCACAGATACGCAGTATTTT. This sequence encodes CASSRPEGGTSTDTQYF.